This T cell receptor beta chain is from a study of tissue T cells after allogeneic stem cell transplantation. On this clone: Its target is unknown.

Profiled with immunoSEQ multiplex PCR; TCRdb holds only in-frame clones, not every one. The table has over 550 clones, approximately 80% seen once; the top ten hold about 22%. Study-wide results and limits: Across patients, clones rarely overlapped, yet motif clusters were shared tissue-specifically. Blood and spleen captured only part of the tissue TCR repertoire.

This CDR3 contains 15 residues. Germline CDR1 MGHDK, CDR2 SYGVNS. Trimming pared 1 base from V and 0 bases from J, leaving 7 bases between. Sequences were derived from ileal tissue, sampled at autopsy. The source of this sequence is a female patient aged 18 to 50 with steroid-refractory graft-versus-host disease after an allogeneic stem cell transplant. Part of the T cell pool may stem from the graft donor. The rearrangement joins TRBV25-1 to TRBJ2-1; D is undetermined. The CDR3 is CASSEWSGSYNEQFF. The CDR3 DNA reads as TGTGCCAGCAGTGAATGGTCCGGCTCCTACAATGAGCAGTTCTTC. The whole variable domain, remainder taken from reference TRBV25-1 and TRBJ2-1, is EADIYQTPRYLVIGTGKKITLECSQTMGHDKMYWYQQDPGMELHLIHYSYGVNSTEKGDLSSESTVSRIRTEHFPLTLESARPSHTSQYLCASSEWSGSYNEQFFGPGTRLTVL.